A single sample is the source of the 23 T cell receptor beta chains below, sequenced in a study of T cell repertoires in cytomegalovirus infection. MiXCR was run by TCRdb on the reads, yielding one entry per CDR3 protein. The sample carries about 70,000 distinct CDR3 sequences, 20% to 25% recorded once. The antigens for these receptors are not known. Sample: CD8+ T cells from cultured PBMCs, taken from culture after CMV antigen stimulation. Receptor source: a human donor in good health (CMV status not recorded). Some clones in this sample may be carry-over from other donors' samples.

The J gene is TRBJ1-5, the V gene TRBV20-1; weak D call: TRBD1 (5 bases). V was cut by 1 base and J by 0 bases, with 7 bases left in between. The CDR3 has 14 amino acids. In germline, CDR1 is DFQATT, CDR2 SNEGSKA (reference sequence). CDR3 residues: CSARVGGSNQPQHF. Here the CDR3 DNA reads TGCAGTGCTAGAGTCGGGGGTAGCAATCAGCCCCAGCATTTT.

In DNA form, the CDR3 reads TGTGCCAGCAGCTATCCGAGGGACAGGGCTAACTATGGCTACACCTTC. It is translated as CASSYPRDRANYGYTF. The chain employs TRBV7-2 and TRBJ1-2; 9 positions agree with TRBD1. Germline assignment: CDR1 SGHTA and CDR2 FQGNSA. The CDR3 extends over 16 amino acids. The V and J ends lost 4 bases and 0 bases, in that order; junction bases with no gene match: 6.

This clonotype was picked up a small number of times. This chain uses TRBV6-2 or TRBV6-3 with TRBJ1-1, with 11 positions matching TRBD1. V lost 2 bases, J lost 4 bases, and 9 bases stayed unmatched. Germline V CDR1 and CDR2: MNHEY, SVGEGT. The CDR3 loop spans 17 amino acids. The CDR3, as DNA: TGTGCCAGCAGTTACCCCGGACAGGGGGCGCGCGTCACTGAAGCTTTCTTT. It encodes CASSYPGQGARVTEAFF.

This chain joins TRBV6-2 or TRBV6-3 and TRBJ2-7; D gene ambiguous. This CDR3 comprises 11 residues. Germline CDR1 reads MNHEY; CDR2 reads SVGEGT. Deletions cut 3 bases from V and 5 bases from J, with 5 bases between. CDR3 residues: CASSYTHEQYF. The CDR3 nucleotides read TGTGCCAGCAGTTATACCCACGAGCAGTACTTC.

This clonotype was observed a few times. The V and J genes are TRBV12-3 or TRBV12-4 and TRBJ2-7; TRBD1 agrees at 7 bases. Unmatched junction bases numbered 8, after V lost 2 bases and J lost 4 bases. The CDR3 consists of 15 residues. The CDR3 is CASSLTGTAQYEQYF. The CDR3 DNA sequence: TGTGCCAGCAGTTTAACCGGGACAGCCCAGTACGAGCAGTACTTC.

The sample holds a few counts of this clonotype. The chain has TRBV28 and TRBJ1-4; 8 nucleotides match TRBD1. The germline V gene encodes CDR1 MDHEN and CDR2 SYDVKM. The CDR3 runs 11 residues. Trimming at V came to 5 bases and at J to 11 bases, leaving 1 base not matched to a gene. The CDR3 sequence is CASSHRGKLFF. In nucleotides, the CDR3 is TGTGCCAGCAGTCACAGGGGGAAACTGTTTTTT.

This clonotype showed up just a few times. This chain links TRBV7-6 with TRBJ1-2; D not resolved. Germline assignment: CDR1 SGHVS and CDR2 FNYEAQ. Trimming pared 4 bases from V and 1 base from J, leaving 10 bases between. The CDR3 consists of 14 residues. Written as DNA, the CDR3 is TGTGCCAGCAGCTCTACAAATTATAACTATGGCTACACCTTC. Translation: CASSSTNYNYGYTF.

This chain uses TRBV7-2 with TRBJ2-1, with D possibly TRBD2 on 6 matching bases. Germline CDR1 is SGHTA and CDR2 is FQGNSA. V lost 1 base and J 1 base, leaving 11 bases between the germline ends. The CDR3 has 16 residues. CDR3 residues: CASSLVGRGSYNEQFF. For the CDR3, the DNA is TGTGCCAGCAGCTTAGTGGGGCGGGGTTCCTACAATGAGCAGTTCTTC.

Written as DNA, the CDR3 is TGTGCCAGCAGCCCCTTTTGGGATGGCTACACCTTC. This sequence encodes CASSPFWDGYTF. V and J are TRBV7-8 and TRBJ1-2; no reliable D call. The V end was cut by 5 bases, the J end by 6 bases, with 10 bases between. The CDR3 sequence is 12 residues long. Germline CDR1 and CDR2: SGHVS and FQNEAQ.

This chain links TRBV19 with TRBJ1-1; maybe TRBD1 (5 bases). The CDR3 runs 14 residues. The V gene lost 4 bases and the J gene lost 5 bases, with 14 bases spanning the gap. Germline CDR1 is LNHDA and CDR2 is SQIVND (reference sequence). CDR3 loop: CASSTYSQGTEAFF. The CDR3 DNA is TGTGCCAGTAGTACCTACTCTCAGGGAACTGAAGCTTTCTTT.

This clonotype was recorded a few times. CDR3 sequence: CASRPERGHTGELFF. The CDR3 nucleotides are TGTGCCAGCCGCCCTGAGCGGGGACACACCGGGGAGCTGTTTTTT. The chain joins TRBV6-6 to TRBJ2-2; 7 nucleotides agree with TRBD2. Germline V lookup: CDR1 MNHNY, CDR2 SVGAGI (reference sequence). This CDR3 has 15 amino acids. J gave up 3 bases and V 8 bases, and 9 bases lay outside the gene matches.

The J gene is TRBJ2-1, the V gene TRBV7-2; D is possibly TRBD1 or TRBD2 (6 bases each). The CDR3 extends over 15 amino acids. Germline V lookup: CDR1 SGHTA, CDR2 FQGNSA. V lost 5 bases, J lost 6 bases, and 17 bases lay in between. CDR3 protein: CASSARGPASNEQFF. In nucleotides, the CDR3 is TGTGCCAGCAGCGCCCGGGGGCCTGCATCCAATGAGCAGTTCTTC.

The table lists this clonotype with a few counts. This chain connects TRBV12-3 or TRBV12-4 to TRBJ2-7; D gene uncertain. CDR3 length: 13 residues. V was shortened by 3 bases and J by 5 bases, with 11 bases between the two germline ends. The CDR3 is CASSFSGLHEQYF. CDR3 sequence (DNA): TGTGCCAGCAGTTTCTCAGGTTTGCACGAGCAGTACTTC.

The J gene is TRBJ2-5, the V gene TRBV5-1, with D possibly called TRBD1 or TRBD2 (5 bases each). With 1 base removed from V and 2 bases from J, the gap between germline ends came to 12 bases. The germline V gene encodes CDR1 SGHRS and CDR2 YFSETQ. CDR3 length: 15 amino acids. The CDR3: CASSLSKRGQETQYF. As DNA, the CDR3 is TGCGCCAGCAGCTTGTCTAAGAGGGGTCAAGAGACCCAGTACTTC.

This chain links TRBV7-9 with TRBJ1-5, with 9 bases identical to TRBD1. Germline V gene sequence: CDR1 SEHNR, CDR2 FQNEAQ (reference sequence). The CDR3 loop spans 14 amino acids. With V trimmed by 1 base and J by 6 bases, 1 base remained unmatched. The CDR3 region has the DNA TGTGCCAGCAGCTTAGGGGGACAGGGTCAGCCCCAGCATTTT. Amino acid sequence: CASSLGGQGQPQHF.

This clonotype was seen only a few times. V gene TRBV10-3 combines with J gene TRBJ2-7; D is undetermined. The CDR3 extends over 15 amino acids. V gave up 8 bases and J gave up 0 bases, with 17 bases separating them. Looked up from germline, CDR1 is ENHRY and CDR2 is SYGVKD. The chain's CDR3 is CAIACNGWHSYEQYF. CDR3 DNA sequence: TGTGCCATCGCCTGCAACGGGTGGCACTCCTACGAGCAGTACTTC.

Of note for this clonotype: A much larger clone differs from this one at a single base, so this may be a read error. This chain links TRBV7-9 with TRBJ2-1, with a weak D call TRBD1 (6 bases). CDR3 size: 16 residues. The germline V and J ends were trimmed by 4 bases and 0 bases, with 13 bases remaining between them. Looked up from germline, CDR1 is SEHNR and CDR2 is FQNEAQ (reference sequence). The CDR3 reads CASSSPGAASYNEQFF. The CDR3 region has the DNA TGTGCCAGCAGCTCACCAGGGGCGGCCTCCTACAATGAGCAGTTCTTC.

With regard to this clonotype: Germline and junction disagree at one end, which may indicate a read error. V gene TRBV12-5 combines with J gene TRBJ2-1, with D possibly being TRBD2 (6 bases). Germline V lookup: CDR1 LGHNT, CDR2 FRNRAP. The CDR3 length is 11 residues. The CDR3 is CASGFPGTLIF. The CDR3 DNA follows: TGTGCTAGTGGTTTTCCCGGGACTCTGATCTTC.

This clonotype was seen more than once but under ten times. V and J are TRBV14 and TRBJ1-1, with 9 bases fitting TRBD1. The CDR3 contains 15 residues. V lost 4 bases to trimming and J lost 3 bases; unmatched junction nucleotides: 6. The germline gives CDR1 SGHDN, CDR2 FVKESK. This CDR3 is CASSPSTGGDTEAFF. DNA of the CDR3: TGTGCCAGCAGCCCATCGACAGGGGGAGACACTGAAGCTTTCTTT.

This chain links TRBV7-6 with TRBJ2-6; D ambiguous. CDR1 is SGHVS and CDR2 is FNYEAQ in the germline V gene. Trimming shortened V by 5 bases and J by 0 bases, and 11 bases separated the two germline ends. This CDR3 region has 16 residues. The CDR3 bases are TGTGCCAGCAGCCGCGACAAGAGCTCTGGGGCCAACGTCCTGACTTTC. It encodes CASSRDKSSGANVLTF.

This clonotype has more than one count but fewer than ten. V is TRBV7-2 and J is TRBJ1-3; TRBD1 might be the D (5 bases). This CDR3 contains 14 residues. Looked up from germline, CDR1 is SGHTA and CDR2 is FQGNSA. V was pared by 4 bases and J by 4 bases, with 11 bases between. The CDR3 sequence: CASSSSGDGNTIYF. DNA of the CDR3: TGTGCCAGCAGCTCGTCCGGGGACGGAAACACCATATATTTT.

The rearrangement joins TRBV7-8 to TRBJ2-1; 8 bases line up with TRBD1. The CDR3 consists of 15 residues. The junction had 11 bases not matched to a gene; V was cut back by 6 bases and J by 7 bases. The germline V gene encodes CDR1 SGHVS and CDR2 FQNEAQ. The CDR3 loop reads CASRMTGEGENEQFF. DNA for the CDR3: TGTGCCAGCAGGATGACAGGGGAAGGAGAAAATGAGCAGTTCTTC.

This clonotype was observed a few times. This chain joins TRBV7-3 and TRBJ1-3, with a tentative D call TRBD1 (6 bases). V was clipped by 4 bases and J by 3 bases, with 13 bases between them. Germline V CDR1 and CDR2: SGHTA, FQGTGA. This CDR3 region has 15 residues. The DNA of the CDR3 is TGTGCCAGCAGCTGGGACGGGGGCCGTGGAAACACCATATATTTT. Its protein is CASSWDGGRGNTIYF.